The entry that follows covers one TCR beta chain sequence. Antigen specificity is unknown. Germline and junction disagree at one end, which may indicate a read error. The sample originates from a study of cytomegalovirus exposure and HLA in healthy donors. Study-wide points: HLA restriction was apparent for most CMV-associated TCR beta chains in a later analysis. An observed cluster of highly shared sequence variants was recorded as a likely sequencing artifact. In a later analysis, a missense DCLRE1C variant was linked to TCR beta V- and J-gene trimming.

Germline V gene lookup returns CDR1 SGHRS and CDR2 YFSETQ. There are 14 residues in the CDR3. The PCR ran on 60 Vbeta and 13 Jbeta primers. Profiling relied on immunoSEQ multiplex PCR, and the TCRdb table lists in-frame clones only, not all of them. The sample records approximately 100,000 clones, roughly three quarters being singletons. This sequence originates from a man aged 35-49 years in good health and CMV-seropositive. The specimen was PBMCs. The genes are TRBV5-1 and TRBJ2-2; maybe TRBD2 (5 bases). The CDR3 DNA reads TGCGCCAGCAGCCCTGCTTTTGGCGACGGGGAGCTGTCTTTT. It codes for CASSPAFGDGELSF.